These 15 T cell receptor beta chains were sequenced from one sample in a study of vaccination and CD4 T cells after COVID-19. Antigens of these TCRs are unknown. The Oncomine TCR Beta short-read assay was applied to DNA of cultured CD4+ T cells. TCRdb independently ran MiXCR on the PCR reads; one entry per CDR3 protein. Here the sample spans about 19,000 distinct CDR3 sequences, over 55% being singletons. Treatment reported: roughly ten-day PBMC culture with coronavirus spike peptide pools or control peptides (ViraFEST assay). The material was CD4+ T cells from blood, cultured in vitro, obtained after SARS-CoV-2 vaccination. All receptors derive from a human donor who had recovered from COVID-19.

The chain has TRBV7-3 and TRBJ2-5, with D perhaps matching TRBD1 or TRBD2 (5 bases each). This CDR3 has 15 amino acids. The germline gives CDR1 SGHTA, CDR2 FQGTGA. The V gene lost 5 bases and the J gene lost 1 base, with 14 bases spanning the gap. The CDR3 sequence is CASSAAGAAQETQYF. In nucleotides, the CDR3 is TGTGCCAGCAGCGCCGCCGGGGCGGCCCAAGAGACCCAGTACTTC.

The chain carries TRBV5-4 and TRBJ1-5; D possibly corresponds to TRBD1 (6 bases). Germline CDR1 reads SGHNT; CDR2 reads YYREEE (reference sequence). This CDR3 comprises 14 residues. Trimming removed 2 bases at V and 3 bases at J, with 9 bases between. The CDR3 loop reads CASSFKGDNQPQHF. The CDR3 DNA reads TGTGCCAGCAGCTTCAAGGGGGACAATCAGCCCCAGCATTTT.

This clonotype was seen just once. The J gene is TRBJ1-1, the V gene TRBV7-3, with D maybe TRBD1 (6 bases). CDR1 SGHTA and CDR2 FQGTGA come from the germline V gene. The CDR3 contains 13 residues. V dropped 5 bases and J dropped 5 bases, with 12 bases sitting between them. CDR3 sequence: CASSETGGTEAFF. CDR3 in DNA: TGTGCCAGCAGCGAGACAGGCGGAACTGAAGCTTTCTTT.

This rearrangement joins TRBV7-2 to TRBJ1-5; a weak D match, TRBD1 (5 bases). In germline, CDR1 is SGHTA, CDR2 FQGNSA. V was cut by 4 bases and J by 2 bases, with 15 bases left in between. The CDR3 sequence is 16 residues long. In DNA form, the CDR3 reads TGTGCCAGCAGCTCTCAGTCAGGGAATCGCAATCAGCCCCAGCATTTT. The encoded protein is CASSSQSGNRNQPQHF.

This clonotype was observed once. This chain links TRBV6-2 or TRBV6-3 with TRBJ2-7; the D is unclear. This CDR3 contains 13 residues. Germline CDR1 and CDR2: MNHEY and SVGEGT. Deletions cut 2 bases from V and 4 bases from J, with 9 bases between. CDR3 bases: TGTGCCAGCAGTTACGGGCCTGCTTACGAGCAGTACTTC. Encoded protein: CASSYGPAYEQYF.

V usage is TRBV7-3 and J usage is TRBJ2-3; unclear D gene. The CDR3 has 15 amino acids. With 6 bases removed from V and 2 bases from J, the gap between germline ends came to 15 bases. Germline CDR1 SGHTA, CDR2 FQGTGA. This chain's CDR3 is CASSKGVGSTDTQYF. CDR3 DNA: TGTGCCAGCAGTAAAGGTGTAGGGTCCACAGATACGCAGTATTTT.

The genes are TRBV20-1 and TRBJ2-7; tentatively, D is TRBD2 (7 bases). The V gene's germline CDR1 is DFQATT and CDR2 SNEGSKA (reference sequence). The CDR3 contains 13 residues. V lost 6 bases and J 2 bases, leaving 14 bases between the germline ends. In nucleotides, the CDR3 is TGCAGTGCCCCCCGGGGGGCCCCCTACGAGCAGTACTTC. Its protein is CSAPRGAPYEQYF.

This clonotype was observed a handful of times. V usage is TRBV20-1 and J usage is TRBJ2-7; 9 bases map to TRBD1. With 5 bases clipped from V and 1 base from J, the junction kept 6 bases outside the gene matches. Germline CDR1 reads DFQATT; CDR2 reads SNEGSKA (reference sequence). This CDR3 is built from 14 residues. Here the CDR3 reads CSAPGQGGSYEQYF. CDR3 nucleotides: TGCAGTGCTCCGGGACAGGGAGGGTCCTACGAGCAGTACTTC.

J is TRBJ1-2 and V is TRBV7-9; TRBD1 aligns across 8 bases. Per germline, CDR1 SEHNR and CDR2 FQNEAQ (reference sequence). The CDR3 spans 15 residues. J gave up 8 bases and V 1 base, and 9 bases lay outside the gene matches. As DNA, the CDR3 is TGTGCCAGCAGCTTAGAGGGGACAGGAGGGTACGGCTACACCTTC. Translated, it gives CASSLEGTGGYGYTF.

DNA of the CDR3: TGTGCCAGCAGTTACCGGACAGGGTTTGGCACTGAAGCTTTCTTT. This codes for CASSYRTGFGTEAFF. The chain carries TRBV6-5 and TRBJ1-1; TRBD1 aligns across 8 bases. Germline V gene data show CDR1 as MNHEY and CDR2 as SVGAGI. V lost 2 bases and J lost 4; bases outside the gene matches: 6. This CDR3 has 15 amino acids.

The J gene is TRBJ2-1, the V gene TRBV20-1; 9 bases map to TRBD2. Trimming removed 1 base from V and 8 bases from J; junction bases left unmatched: 12. The CDR3 runs 16 residues. Germline-derived CDR1 and CDR2 are DFQATT and SNEGSKA (reference sequence). The CDR3 DNA follows: TGCAGTGCTAGAGTAATAAGAGCGGGGGGAAGGGATGAGCAGTTCTTC. As protein: CSARVIRAGGRDEQFF.

The chain carries TRBV11-2 and TRBJ1-1; 10 bases fit TRBD1. The CDR3 extends over 18 amino acids. Unmatched junction bases numbered 9, after V lost 2 bases and J lost 0 bases. CDR1 and CDR2 from the germline V gene are SGHAT and FQNNGV. CDR3 in amino acids: CASSLSRDRGKMNTEAFF. DNA of the CDR3: TGTGCCAGCAGCTTAAGTAGGGACAGGGGTAAGATGAACACTGAAGCTTTCTTT.

This clonotype was detected only a few times. The chain uses TRBV27 and TRBJ1-1, with 7 bases fitting TRBD1. The CDR3 covers 15 residues. Germline loops: CDR1 MNHEY, CDR2 SMNVEV (reference sequence). After removal of 9 bases from V and 1 base from J, the junction contained 11 bases not matched to a gene. CDR3 region: CASRTTGAPNTEAFF. CDR3 sequence (DNA): TGTGCCAGTCGGACTACAGGGGCGCCGAACACTGAAGCTTTCTTT.

This rearrangement joins TRBV19 to TRBJ1-1, with TRBD1 as a possible D gene (5 bases). CDR3 length: 13 residues. Germline V gene sequence: CDR1 LNHDA, CDR2 SQIVND (reference sequence). V was clipped by 4 bases and J by 4 bases, with 10 bases between them. The CDR3 loop is CASSTQGGTEAFF. CDR3 nucleotides: TGTGCCAGTAGTACCCAGGGAGGCACTGAAGCTTTCTTT.

The chain employs TRBV11-3 and TRBJ2-7; 10 positions agree with TRBD1. The CDR3 sequence is 14 residues long. Trimming at V came to 4 bases and at J to 7 bases, leaving 7 bases not matched to a gene. CDR1 SGHNT and CDR2 YENEEA come from the germline V gene. The CDR3 nucleotides are TGTGCCAGCAGCTGGGGACAGGGGCGTGAGGAGCAGTACTTC. This translates into CASSWGQGREEQYF.